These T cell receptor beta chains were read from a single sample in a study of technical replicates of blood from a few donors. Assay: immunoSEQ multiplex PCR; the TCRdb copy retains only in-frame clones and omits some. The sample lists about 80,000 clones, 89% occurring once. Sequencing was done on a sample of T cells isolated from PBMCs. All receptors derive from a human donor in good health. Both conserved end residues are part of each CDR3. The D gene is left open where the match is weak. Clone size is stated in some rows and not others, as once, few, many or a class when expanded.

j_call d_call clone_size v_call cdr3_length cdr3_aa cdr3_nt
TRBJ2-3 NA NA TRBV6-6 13 CASSQGGTDTQYF TGTGCCAGCAGCCAGGGCGGCACAGATACGCAGTATTTT
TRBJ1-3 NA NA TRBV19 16 CASSIATGVSGNTIYF TGTGCCAGTAGTATAGCGACAGGAGTCTCTGGAAACACCATATATTTT
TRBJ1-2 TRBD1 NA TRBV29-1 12 CSATGTGDGYTF TGCAGCGCCACGGGGACAGGGGACGGCTACACCTTC
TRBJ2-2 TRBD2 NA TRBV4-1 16 CASSQRAGGYTGELFF TGCGCCAGCAGCCAACGCGCGGGAGGGTACACCGGGGAGCTGTTTTTT
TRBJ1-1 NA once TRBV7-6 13 CASSPGGRTEAFF TGTGCCAGCAGCCCAGGCGGGAGAACTGAAGCTTTCTTT
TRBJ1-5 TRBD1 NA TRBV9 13 CASSRTGSKPQHF TGTGCCAGCAGCCGGACAGGGAGTAAGCCCCAGCATTTT
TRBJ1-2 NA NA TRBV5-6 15 CASSPRRGATYGYTF TGTGCCAGCAGCCCTAGGCGGGGGGCAACCTATGGCTACACCTTC
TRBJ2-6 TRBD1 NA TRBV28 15 CASSLTGVGANVLTF TGTGCCAGCAGTTTAACAGGGGTAGGGGCCAACGTCCTGACTTTC
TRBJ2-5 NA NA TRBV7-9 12 CASSGPEETQYF TGTGCCAGCAGCGGGCCGGAAGAGACCCAGTACTTC
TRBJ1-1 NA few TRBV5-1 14 CASSLGSINTEAFF TGCGCCAGCAGCTTGGGGTCTATCAACACTGAAGCTTTCTTT
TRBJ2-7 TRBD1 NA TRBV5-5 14 CASSFGTGVYEQYF TGTGCCAGCAGCTTCGGGACAGGGGTATACGAGCAGTACTTC
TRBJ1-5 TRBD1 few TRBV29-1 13 CSVVGGSSQPQHF TGCAGCGTTGTAGGGGGCTCTAGTCAGCCCCAGCATTTT
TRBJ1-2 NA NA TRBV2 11 CASSGELGYTF TGTGCCAGCAGTGGAGAACTCGGCTACACCTTC
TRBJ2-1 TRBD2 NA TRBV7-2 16 CASSKTTSGRGNEQFF TGTGCCAGCAGCAAGACCACTAGCGGGAGAGGGAATGAGCAGTTCTTC
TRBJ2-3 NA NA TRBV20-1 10 CSPKGGTQYF TGCAGCCCCAAAGGAGGTACGCAGTATTTT
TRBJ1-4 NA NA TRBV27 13 CASSDRGGEKLFF TGTGCCAGCAGTGATCGCGGGGGTGAAAAACTGTTTTTT
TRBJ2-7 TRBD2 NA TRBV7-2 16 CASSLLVGLALYEQYF TGTGCCAGCAGCCTTTTAGTGGGACTAGCCCTATACGAGCAGTACTTC
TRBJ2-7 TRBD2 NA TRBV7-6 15 CASSLAGGPFYEQYF TGTGCCAGCAGCTTAGCGGGAGGGCCCTTCTACGAGCAGTACTTC
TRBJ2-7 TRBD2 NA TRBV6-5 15 CASSSYGGSSYEQYF TGTGCCAGCAGTTCCTACGGGGGGAGCTCCTACGAGCAGTACTTC
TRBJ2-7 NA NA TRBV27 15 CASSLSLSYLDEQYF TGTGCCAGCAGTTTATCCTTGAGCTACTTGGACGAGCAGTACTTC
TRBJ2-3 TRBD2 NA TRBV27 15 CASSRTSGYTDTQYF TGTGCCAGCAGTAGGACTAGCGGTTATACAGATACGCAGTATTTT
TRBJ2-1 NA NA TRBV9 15 CASSVDWSSYNEQFF TGTGCCAGCAGCGTAGACTGGAGCTCCTACAATGAGCAGTTCTTC
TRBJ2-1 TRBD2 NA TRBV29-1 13 CSGEREGLNEQFF TGCAGCGGGGAGCGGGAGGGCCTAAATGAGCAGTTCTTC
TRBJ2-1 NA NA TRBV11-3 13 CASSLDNYNEQFF TGTGCCAGCAGCTTAGATAATTACAATGAGCAGTTCTTC
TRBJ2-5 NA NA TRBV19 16 CASSIGEREVSETQYF TGTGCCAGTAGTATAGGGGAAAGGGAGGTTTCAGAGACCCAGTACTTC
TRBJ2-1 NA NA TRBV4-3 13 CASSQDLSGEQFF TGCGCCAGCAGCCAAGATTTAAGCGGGGAGCAGTTCTTC
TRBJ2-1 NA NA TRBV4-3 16 CASSQDEMGPYNEQFF TGCGCCAGCAGCCAAGATGAGATGGGCCCCTACAATGAGCAGTTCTTC
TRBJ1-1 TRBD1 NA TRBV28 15 CASSLQGAIRTEAFF TGTGCCAGCAGTTTACAGGGGGCTATTAGAACTGAAGCTTTCTTT
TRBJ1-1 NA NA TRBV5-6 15 CASSGGARDGTEAFF TGTGCCAGCAGCGGCGGGGCCCGTGATGGGACTGAAGCTTTCTTT
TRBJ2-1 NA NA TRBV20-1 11 CSARLAVEQFF TGCAGTGCTAGGCTAGCTGTTGAGCAGTTCTTC
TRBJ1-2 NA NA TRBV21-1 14 CASSLGHLDYGYTF TGTGCCAGCAGCTTGGGACACCTCGACTATGGCTACACCTTC
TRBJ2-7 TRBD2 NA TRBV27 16 CASSRRAGANSYEQYF TGTGCCAGCAGTCGTAGAGCGGGAGCGAACTCCTACGAGCAGTACTTC
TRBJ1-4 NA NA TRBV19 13 CASRTGQGEKLFF TGTGCCAGCAGAACTGGTCAGGGTGAAAAACTGTTTTTT
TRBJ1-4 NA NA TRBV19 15 CASSRLQGTNEKLFF TGTGCCAGTAGTAGACTACAGGGAACTAATGAAAAACTGTTTTTT
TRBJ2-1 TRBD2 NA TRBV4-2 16 CASSHPSGNSYNEQFF TGTGCCAGCAGCCACCCTAGCGGGAACTCCTACAATGAGCAGTTCTTC
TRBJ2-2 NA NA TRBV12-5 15 CASGFKQGNTGELFF TGTGCTAGTGGTTTTAAGCAGGGGAACACCGGGGAGCTGTTTTTT
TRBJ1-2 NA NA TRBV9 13 CASRSRDDYGYTF TGTGCCAGCCGGAGCAGGGATGACTATGGCTACACCTTC
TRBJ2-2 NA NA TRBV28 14 CASSFQGLNGELFF TGTGCCAGCAGTTTTCAGGGGCTTAACGGGGAGCTGTTTTTT
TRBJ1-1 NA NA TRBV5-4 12 CASSLHPTEAFF TGTGCCAGCAGCTTGCATCCCACTGAAGCTTTCTTT
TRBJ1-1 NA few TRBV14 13 CASSLGQLFEAFF TGTGCCAGCAGCCTAGGACAGTTATTCGAAGCTTTCTTT
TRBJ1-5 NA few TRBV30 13 CAWSVNRDQPQHF TGTGCCTGGAGTGTTAATCGGGATCAGCCCCAGCATTTT
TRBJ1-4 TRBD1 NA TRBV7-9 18 CASSLAGTVNPTNEKLFF TGTGCCAGCAGCTTAGCGGGGACAGTCAACCCTACTAATGAAAAACTGTTTTTT
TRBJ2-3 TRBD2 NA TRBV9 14 CASTGSGRADTQYF TGTGCCAGCACCGGAAGCGGGAGGGCAGATACGCAGTATTTT
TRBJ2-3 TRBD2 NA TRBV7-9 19 CASSLDMASGPATRDTQYF TGTGCCAGCAGCTTAGATATGGCTAGCGGGCCCGCGACACGGGATACGCAGTATTTT
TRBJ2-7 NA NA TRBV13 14 CASSLAGVLYEQYF TGTGCCAGCAGCTTAGCGGGAGTACTCTACGAGCAGTACTTC
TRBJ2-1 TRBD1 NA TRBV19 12 CASRQGWNEQFF TGTGCCAGCCGACAGGGGTGGAATGAGCAGTTCTTC
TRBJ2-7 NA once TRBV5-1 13 CASSSSGWYEQYF TGCGCCAGCAGCTCCTCAGGGTGGTACGAGCAGTACTTC
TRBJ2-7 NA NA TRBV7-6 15 CASSFHRGQHYEQYF TGTGCCAGCAGCTTCCATCGCGGCCAGCACTACGAGCAGTACTTC
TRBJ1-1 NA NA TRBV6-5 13 CASSFATTTEAFF TGTGCCAGCAGCTTCGCGACAACCACTGAAGCTTTCTTT
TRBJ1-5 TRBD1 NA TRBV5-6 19 CASSHTRTGGMGSNQPQHF TGTGCCAGCAGCCACACCCGGACAGGGGGCATGGGGAGCAATCAGCCCCAGCATTTT
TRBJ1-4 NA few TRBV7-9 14 CASSLKGPGEKLFF TGTGCCAGCAGCCTGAAAGGCCCGGGAGAAAAACTGTTTTTT
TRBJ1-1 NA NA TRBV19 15 CASSIVPNGIFEAFF TGTGCCAGTAGTATAGTCCCAAACGGGATTTTTGAAGCTTTCTTT
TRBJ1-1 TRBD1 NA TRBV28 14 CASSLPQGSTEAFF TGTGCCAGCAGTTTACCACAGGGGAGCACTGAAGCTTTCTTT
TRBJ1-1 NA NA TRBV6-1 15 CASGWIRERDTEAFF TGTGCCAGTGGATGGATCCGGGAGAGGGACACTGAAGCTTTCTTT